The present entry profiles one T cell receptor (beta chain) with its context. Its antigen is unknown. Only CD45RO-negative cells positively selected for CCR7 counted as naive CD8 cells, so terminally differentiated effector memory CD45RA+ cells were excluded. Donors comprised healthy HIV-negative adults lacking recent acute infections or vaccinations. There are 16 residues in the CDR3. V shed 4 bases and J shed 1 base, with 16 bases lying between them. Per the germline V gene, CDR1 is SEHNR and CDR2 is FQNEAQ (reference sequence). The data were taken from a study of shared clonotypes between healthy human individuals. Whole-study findings and limits: Generally, naive subsets (rather than memory subsets) showed larger estimated richness. Blood was the sole source, and tissue repertoires probably differ.

Authors' analysis steps: Filtering of immunoSEQ junctional sequences could not match full-length read filtering. Repertoires were generated with immunoSEQ multiplex PCR, while TCRdb's copy carries only in-frame clones and drops some. The V and J calls and the clone size are those of that table, but D and trimming were determined from the DNA. There are around 1.9 million clones in the sample; 85% to 95% occur only once, and around 1.7% lies in the top ten. This chain links TRBV7-9 with TRBJ1-1, with D possibly matching TRBD1 (5 bases). Sequenced sample: naive CD8+ T cells from PBMCs. The clonotype was recovered from a man aged 18-30 years in good health. Some clones in this sample may be carry-over from other donors' samples. The CDR3 DNA reads TGTGCCAGCAGCTACCCCTTTATTAGGGGGAACACTGAAGCTTTCTTT. Its protein is CASSYPFIRGNTEAFF.